This entry lists 27 T cell receptor beta chains sequenced from one sample in a study of T cells in Graves' hyperthyroidism and ophthalmopathy. RNA transcripts were the template for amplifying TCR beta CDR3 regions. In the first-round RT-PCR of the TCR CDR3, the HTBI primer set was used. TCRdb fed the multiplex PCR reads into MiXCR, producing one record per CDR3 protein. The table has 500,000 to 750,000 distinct CDR3 sequences, around a sixth seen once. The specimen sequenced was blood. These receptors were collected from a woman in her 30s with Graves' hyperthyroidism.

Many counts were recorded for this clonotype. The chain couples TRBV29-1 to TRBJ1-1, with D tentatively TRBD1 (5 bases). CDR3 length equals 14 residues. Trimming took off 8 bases at V and 0 bases at J, with 16 bases between the two ends. CDR1 SQVTM and CDR2 ANQGSEA come from the germline V gene. The chain's CDR3 is CSPKDTGVNTEAFF. The CDR3 region has the DNA TGCAGCCCCAAAGATACGGGGGTGAACACTGAAGCTTTCTTT.

This clonotype was seen only a few times. The V and J genes are TRBV6-1 and TRBJ2-7; 8 nucleotides agree with TRBD1. Trimming at V came to 6 bases and at J to 3 bases, leaving 4 bases not matched to a gene. This CDR3 region has 13 residues. Looked up from germline, CDR1 is MNHNS and CDR2 is SASEGT. This CDR3 is CASRRDRRYEQYF. CDR3 coding DNA: TGTGCCAGCAGGAGGGACAGGCGCTACGAGCAGTACTTC.

This clonotype showed up many times. The chain employs TRBV7-9 and TRBJ2-4, with D tentatively TRBD1 or TRBD2 (6 bases each). The V and J ends lost 1 base and 7 bases respectively, with 8 bases between them. CDR1 is SEHNR and CDR2 is FQNEAQ in the germline V gene (reference sequence). The CDR3 contains 13 residues. This chain's CDR3 is CASSLGGGNIQYF. The CDR3 DNA reads TGTGCCAGCAGCTTAGGAGGGGGGAACATTCAGTACTTC.

At least ten counts were recorded for this clonotype. V and J are TRBV30 and TRBJ2-7, with no clear D. Germline V lookup: CDR1 GTSNPN, CDR2 SVGIG (reference sequence). Between the trimmed V and J ends, which lost 2 bases and 2 bases, there was a span of 13 bases. The CDR3 is 14 amino acids. CDR3 protein: CAWSKGQWTYEQYF. The CDR3 region has the DNA TGTGCCTGGAGTAAAGGGCAGTGGACCTACGAGCAGTACTTC.

This clonotype occurred many times. This sequence joins TRBV20-1 and TRBJ2-2; a weak D match, TRBD2 (6 bases). This CDR3 has 14 amino acids. CDR1 DFQATT and CDR2 SNEGSKA come from the germline V gene (reference sequence). Trimming stripped 3 bases from V and 3 bases from J, with 11 bases between. The CDR3 region is CSASPGTYTGELFF. The DNA for the CDR3 is TGCAGTGCTAGCCCCGGGACTTACACCGGGGAGCTGTTTTTT.

The chain carries TRBV10-2 and TRBJ2-2; D is undetermined. The CDR3 is 15 amino acids. The V and J ends lost 10 bases and 0 bases respectively, with 15 bases between them. Per the germline V gene, CDR1 is WSHSY and CDR2 is SAAADI. The CDR3 region is CANFDLNANTGELFF. The CDR3 nucleotides are TGCGCCAACTTCGACCTGAACGCGAACACCGGGGAGCTGTTTTTT.

The chain links TRBV20-1 to TRBJ2-7; 9 bases align to TRBD1. J gave up 0 bases and V 2 bases, and 8 bases lay outside the gene matches. This CDR3 spans 16 amino acids. Germline V lookup: CDR1 DFQATT, CDR2 SNEGSKA (reference sequence). The CDR3 region is CSARLLGTGSSYEQYF. Written as DNA, the CDR3 is TGCAGTGCTAGATTGTTGGGGACAGGGAGCTCCTACGAGCAGTACTTC.

The chain employs TRBV7-2 and TRBJ2-7; a weak D match, TRBD1 (6 bases). From germline, CDR1 is SGHTA and CDR2 FQGNSA. V gave up 3 bases and J gave up 5 bases, with 17 bases separating them. The CDR3 length is 15 residues. The CDR3 loop is CTSSLTPGEWDEQYF. The CDR3 bases are TGTACCAGCAGCTTGACCCCAGGGGAATGGGACGAGCAGTACTTC. The full variable domain, with the rest looked up from reference TRBV7-2 and TRBJ2-7, is GAGVSQSPSNKVTEKGKDVELRCDPISGHTALYWYRQSLGQGLEFLIYFQGNSAPDKSGLPSDRFSAERTGGSVSTLTIQRTQQEDSAVYLCTSSLTPGEWDEQYFGPGTRLTVT.

The chain couples TRBV19 to TRBJ2-2; D gene ambiguous. Trimming stripped 4 bases from V and 2 bases from J, with 17 bases between. CDR3 size: 17 residues. In germline, CDR1 is LNHDA, CDR2 SQIVND (reference sequence). Written as DNA, the CDR3 is TGTGCCAGTAGTAACCCGACGCTGACACATAACACCGGGGAGCTGTTTTTT. Translated: CASSNPTLTHNTGELFF.

This clonotype appeared a few times. V and J are TRBV5-6 and TRBJ1-3; D is unclear. CDR1 and CDR2 (germline): SGHDT, YYEEEE. The ends were cut back, 5 bases at V and 4 bases at J, with 16 bases in the middle. The CDR3 contains 15 residues. This chain's CDR3 is CASRPGGRAGNTIYF. The CDR3 DNA reads as TGTGCCAGCAGACCCGGCGGCCGAGCGGGAAACACCATATATTTT.

The chain joins TRBV3-1 to TRBJ2-3, with 7 bases aligning to TRBD2. V dropped 5 bases and J dropped 7; count of bases not matched to a gene: 12. Looked up from germline, CDR1 is LGHDT and CDR2 is YNNKEL (reference sequence). The CDR3 is 15 amino acids. CDR3 nucleotides: TGTGCCAGCAGCTTAGATCGGGGAGGGAGAAATACGCAGTATTTT. Protein sequence: CASSLDRGGRNTQYF.

The table lists this clonotype with many counts. This chain joins TRBV12-3 or TRBV12-4 and TRBJ1-2; perhaps TRBD1 as D (5 bases). This CDR3 has 12 amino acids. The V gene lost 6 bases and the J gene lost 7 bases, with 12 bases spanning the gap. The CDR3 nucleotides are TGTGCCAGCAGCTCCCGACAGCGTGGCTACACCTTC. It codes for CASSSRQRGYTF.

The sample holds many counts of this clonotype. V gene TRBV7-6 combines with J gene TRBJ2-1; 10 positions agree with TRBD2. The J segment lost 9 bases and the V segment lost 0 bases, leaving 2 bases of the junction unmatched. The CDR3 is made up of 14 amino acids. Per germline, CDR1 SGHVS and CDR2 FNYEAQ. The DNA of the CDR3 is TGTGCCAGCAGCTTAGCCCTAGCGGGAGTTGAGCAGTTCTTC. Amino acid sequence: CASSLALAGVEQFF.

The chain couples TRBV20-1 to TRBJ2-1, with TRBD2 matching 12 bases. The CDR3 consists of 16 residues. Germline V lookup: CDR1 DFQATT, CDR2 SNEGSKA (reference sequence). V dropped 3 bases and J dropped 3; count of bases not matched to a gene: 6. CDR3 coding DNA: TGCAGTGCTAGTGGACGACTAGCGGGAGTCTACAATGAGCAGTTCTTC. This translates into CSASGRLAGVYNEQFF.

This clonotype was counted at least ten times. The chain recombines TRBV7-9 with TRBJ1-4; D is unclear. This CDR3 region has 15 residues. V lost 2 bases and J lost 0, with 7 bases in between. The germline V gene has CDR1 SEHNR and CDR2 FQNEAQ (reference sequence). CDR3 DNA sequence: TGTGCCAGCAGCTTAAGTGTCGCAACTAATGAAAAACTGTTTTTT. It yields the protein CASSLSVATNEKLFF.

This chain connects TRBV6-2 or TRBV6-3 to TRBJ2-1; 10 bases fit TRBD2. The CDR3 has 16 amino acids. The V segment lost 5 bases and the J segment 6 bases; nucleotides outside the gene matches: 10. CDR1 is MNHEY, CDR2 SVGEGT, per germline. The CDR3 DNA reads as TGTGCCAGCAGTCCCCCTCGGCTAGCGGGAGTCAATGAGCAGTTCTTC. This gives the protein CASSPPRLAGVNEQFF.

In this sample, this clonotype turned up a few times. Here the CDR3 DNA reads TGTGCCATCAGTGAGAGTACGGGCACAAACCCCTACGAGCAGTACTTC. It is translated as CAISESTGTNPYEQYF. V gene TRBV10-3 combines with J gene TRBJ2-7; no firm D call. Between the trimmed V and J ends, which lost 2 bases and 2 bases, there was a span of 16 bases. Germline V gene data show CDR1 as ENHRY and CDR2 as SYGVKD. This CDR3 is built from 16 residues.

This clonotype was seen a handful of times. The rearrangement joins TRBV6-4 to TRBJ2-2; 7 bases line up with TRBD2. Germline trimming cut 2 bases from V and 3 bases from J; bases unmatched to any gene: 0. The germline V gene encodes CDR1 MRHNA and CDR2 SNTAGT. There are 14 residues in the CDR3. DNA for the CDR3: TGTGCCAGCAGTGACGGGAGGGACACCGGGGAGCTGTTTTTT. This translates into CASSDGRDTGELFF.

This clonotype occurred many times. V gene TRBV3-1 combines with J gene TRBJ1-6; 7 nucleotides align to TRBD1. The germline gives CDR1 LGHDT, CDR2 YNNKEL (reference sequence). The CDR3 contains 15 residues. The V gene end was trimmed by 4 bases and the J gene end by 7 bases; junction bases not matched to a gene: 7. The CDR3 here is CASSLQDRRNSPLHF. CDR3 bases: TGTGCCAGCAGCCTACAGGACAGGAGGAATTCACCCCTCCACTTT.

V gene TRBV28 combines with J gene TRBJ2-7; D is perhaps TRBD2 (5 bases). The CDR3 is made up of 16 amino acids. Germline V CDR1 and CDR2: MDHEN, SYDVKM. Trimming took 3 bases from V and 5 from J, leaving 20 bases between them. The CDR3 sequence: CASSFVLVGAVHEQYF. The CDR3 nucleotides are TGTGCCAGCAGTTTCGTTCTGGTGGGAGCAGTCCACGAGCAGTACTTC.

The J gene is TRBJ2-1, the V gene TRBV18, with D maybe TRBD2 (5 bases). V was cut by 2 bases and J by 7 bases, with 21 bases left in between. Germline assignment: CDR1 KGHSH and CDR2 LQKENI. The CDR3 spans 17 residues. Here the CDR3 reads CASSPMDGAEDGNEQFF. For the CDR3, the DNA is TGTGCCAGCTCACCAATGGATGGAGCGGAGGACGGGAATGAGCAGTTCTTC.

A note on this clonotype: Compared with germline, one end of the junction differs, possibly owing to a read error. This chain connects TRBV27 to TRBJ2-1; unclear D gene. This CDR3 has 13 residues. CDR1 MNHEY and CDR2 SMNVEV come from the germline V gene (reference sequence). This CDR3 is CASSLSRYNGQFF. DNA of the CDR3: TGTGCCAGCAGTTTATCGAGGTACAATGGGCAGTTCTTC.

This rearrangement joins TRBV24-1 to TRBJ1-5; D unresolved. V lost 4 bases, J lost 4 bases, and 19 bases lay in between. In germline, CDR1 is KGHDR, CDR2 SFDVKD. This CDR3 contains 17 residues. DNA of the CDR3: TGTGCCACCAGTGACCGTGGACGGTCCTCGGGGAATCAGCCCCAGCATTTT. Protein: CATSDRGRSSGNQPQHF.

This clonotype was seen at least ten times. V usage is TRBV5-1 and J usage is TRBJ2-7; D not resolved. V was cut by 2 bases and J by 5 bases, with 14 bases left in between. Germline V gene data show CDR1 as SGHRS and CDR2 as YFSETQ. The length of the CDR3 is 14 residues. The CDR3 region has the DNA TGCGCCAGCAGCTTAGGGCAGACGATCAACGAGCAGTACTTC. Protein sequence: CASSLGQTINEQYF. The entire variable domain, with the rest obtained from reference TRBV5-1 and TRBJ2-7, is as follows: KAGVTQTPRYLIKTRGQQVTLSCSPISGHRSVSWYQQTPGQGLQFLFEYFSETQRNKGNFPGRFSGRQFSNSRSEMNVSTLELGDSALYLCASSLGQTINEQYFGPGTRLTVT.

This clonotype was seen ten or more times. V gene TRBV3-1 combines with J gene TRBJ2-7; tentatively, D is TRBD2 (6 bases). V lost 4 bases and J 6 bases, leaving 10 bases between the germline ends. The CDR3 length is 12 residues. Germline V gene data show CDR1 as LGHDT and CDR2 as YNNKEL (reference sequence). Written as DNA, the CDR3 is TGTGCCAGCAGCCCGGAGGGCGGCGAGCAGTACTTC. This sequence encodes CASSPEGGEQYF.

The chain has TRBV5-5 and TRBJ2-7; 7 nucleotides match TRBD2. V dropped 4 bases and J dropped 6; count of bases not matched to a gene: 10. Germline values: CDR1 SGHKS, CDR2 YYEKEE (reference sequence). The CDR3 spans 14 residues. CDR3 protein: CASSLSGILSEQYF. The CDR3, as DNA: TGTGCCAGCAGCCTAAGCGGGATTCTCTCCGAGCAGTACTTC.

In its sample, this clonotype was seen many times. V gene TRBV15 combines with J gene TRBJ2-7; the match to TRBD2 covers 11 bases. Losses at the gene ends were 0 bases for V and 4 bases for J; bases not matched to a gene: 5. The CDR3 has 16 residues. Germline assignment: CDR1 LNHNV and CDR2 YYDKDF (reference sequence). The CDR3 region has the DNA TGTGCCACCAGCAGAGACCTGACTAGCGGGATATACGAGCAGTACTTC. It specifies CATSRDLTSGIYEQYF.